The clone carrying this TCR beta chain was detected a few times. Losses at the gene ends were 3 bases for V and 7 bases for J; bases not matched to a gene: 12. The CDR3 is 16 amino acids. These data originate in a study of T-cell memory formation after mild COVID-19. TCRdb reanalysed the 5' RACE reads using MiXCR and keeps one entry per CDR3 protein. The sample lists 350,000 to 400,000 distinct CDR3 sequences, 20% to 25% occurring once. Sample: PBMCs or a T cell subset sorted from them (not recorded which). The TCR comes from an adult woman who had mild COVID-19 (a few samples of this study predate the infection). Cell type and time point are not known. The chain carries TRBV12-3 or TRBV12-4 and TRBJ2-1, with 7 bases identical to TRBD2. CDR3 nucleotide sequence: TGTGCCAGCAGTTTGTCCGCGGGAGCAGTAGCTAATGAGCAGTTCTTC. Its protein product is CASSLSAGAVANEQFF.